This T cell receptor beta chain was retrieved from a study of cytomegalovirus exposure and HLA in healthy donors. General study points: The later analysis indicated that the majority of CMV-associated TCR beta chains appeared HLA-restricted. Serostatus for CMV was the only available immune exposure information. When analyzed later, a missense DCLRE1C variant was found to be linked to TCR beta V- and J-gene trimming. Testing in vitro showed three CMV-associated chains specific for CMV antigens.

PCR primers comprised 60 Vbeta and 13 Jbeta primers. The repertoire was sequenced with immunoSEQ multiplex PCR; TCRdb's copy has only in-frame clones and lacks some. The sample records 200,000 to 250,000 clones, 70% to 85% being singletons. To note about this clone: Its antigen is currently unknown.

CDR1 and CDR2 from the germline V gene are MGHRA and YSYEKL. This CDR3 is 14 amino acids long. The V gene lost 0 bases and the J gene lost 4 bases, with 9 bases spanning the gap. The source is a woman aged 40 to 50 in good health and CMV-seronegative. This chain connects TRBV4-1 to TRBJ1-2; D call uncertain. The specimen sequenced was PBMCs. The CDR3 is CASSQDAGGYGYTF. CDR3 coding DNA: TGCGCCAGCAGCCAAGACGCAGGAGGCTATGGCTACACCTTC.